Listed below are T cell receptor beta chains from one sample, sequenced in a study of monozygotic twins with inflammatory bowel disease. TCRdb reanalyzed the 5' RACE reads, giving one entry per CDR3 protein sequence and no DNA. Its table lists 330,000 or so distinct CDR3 sequences. Sequences were obtained from blood. All receptors come from a human donor with ulcerative colitis or Crohn's disease, or a healthy co-twin of an affected twin (not recorded which). CDR3s include the opening cysteine and the closing phenylalanine or tryptophan.

J gene,V gene,CDR3 length,CDR3 protein
TRBJ1-6,TRBV12-3/TRBV12-4,15,CASSPGGGSNSPLHF
TRBJ2-2,TRBV3-1,14,CASSGTENTGELFF
TRBJ2-2,TRBV7-3,17,CASSLTELTGYTGELFF
TRBJ2-1,TRBV5-1,15,CASSRLAGVDNEQFF
TRBJ2-1,TRBV9,17,CASSVALPSGGVNEQFF
TRBJ2-3,TRBV2,17,CASSEIGGQAVADTQYF
TRBJ1-6,TRBV10-3,14,CAISPGPWNSPLHF
TRBJ1-3,TRBV12-3/TRBV12-4,15,CASSLTRTGGNTIYF
TRBJ2-3,TRBV4-3,18,CASSQGRGADRSTDTQYF
TRBJ2-7,TRBV29-1,14,CSVEGRASSYEQYF
TRBJ2-3,TRBV20-1,17,CSAFPGLAGISTDTQYF
TRBJ1-2,TRBV7-2,15,CASSPEGTGDYGYTF
TRBJ2-6,TRBV6-1,15,CASKVGPNGANVLTF
TRBJ1-6,TRBV5-1,14,CASSPAGWGSPLHF
TRBJ1-4,TRBV4-3,15,CASSPGQGFPEKLFF
TRBJ2-2,TRBV12-3/TRBV12-4,15,CASSFWLAATGELFF
TRBJ2-1,TRBV19,18,CASSLLPVGLAVYNEQFF
TRBJ2-3,TRBV20-1,14,CSASGSGSSDTQYF
TRBJ1-3,TRBV29-1,15,CSAIGPGGGGNTIYF
TRBJ2-7,TRBV12-3/TRBV12-4,15,CASSLSGTGKYEQYF
TRBJ2-5,TRBV5-1,14,CASSFGGPSETQYF
TRBJ1-2,TRBV20-1,14,CSARVPGLNYGYTF
TRBJ2-7,TRBV7-8,14,CASSWGRTQVEQYF
TRBJ1-5,TRBV12-3/TRBV12-4,15,CASSSGRLSGQPQHF
TRBJ1-1,TRBV18,13,CASSPGVTAEAFF
TRBJ1-2,TRBV18,14,CASSPQGASYGYTF
TRBJ2-2,TRBV20-1,13,CRTGGGNTGELFF
TRBJ2-1,TRBV20-1,16,CSASPISGRVGNEQFF
TRBJ2-3,TRBV7-2,13,CASSLAPSDTQYF
TRBJ2-3,TRBV29-1,14,CSVGGGHSTDTQYF
TRBJ2-1,TRBV12-3/TRBV12-4,15,CASSTGTGFRNEQFF
TRBJ2-6,TRBV12-3/TRBV12-4,18,CASTRGDRGIAGANVLTF
TRBJ2-1,TRBV5-1,16,CASSSLSGSFSQEQFF
TRBJ1-3,TRBV2,14,CASSPSVSGNTIYF
TRBJ1-3,TRBV7-2,14,CASSLVSSGNTIYF
TRBJ2-2,TRBV24-1,16,CATSDPPTTGGKELFF
TRBJ2-7,TRBV21-1,18,CASSRKAYRGTRFCEQYF
TRBJ2-7,TRBV4-1,14,CASSRLQGAYELYF
TRBJ2-1,TRBV9,15,CASSPPSGRADEQFF
TRBJ1-2,TRBV7-2,15,CASSFTAGTGGDYTF
TRBJ2-2,TRBV5-1,14,CASSLALTDGELFF
TRBJ2-1,TRBV5-1,17,CASSLVVSGHANNEQFF